This T cell receptor beta chain was recorded in a study of beta chain features in type 1 diabetes. Study summary: Sorted cell examination encompassed approximately 110 million cells across all samples.

The authors sorted CD4+ naive, central memory, regulatory and stem cell-like memory cells via CD45RO/CCR7/CD25/CD127/CD95/CD27. This clone was detected only a few times. Its target is not known. The investigators reverse transcribed all of the isolated RNA, so they sequenced expressed TCRB transcripts. Assay used: immunoSEQ multiplex PCR; TCRdb lists only in-frame clones, some missing. The sample shows 350,000 to 450,000 clones, about 15% of them seen only once. Trimming left V 5 bases short and J 2 bases short, with 10 bases between. The germline V gene has CDR1 SEHNR and CDR2 FQNEAQ (reference sequence). CDR3 size: 13 residues. Points from the study as a whole: Diminished insertions and augmented deletions at VDJ junctions characterized type 1 diabetes patients. When Type 1 diabetes patients were examined, their TCRB CDR3s proved moderately but significantly shorter in all four CD4+ subsets.

The receptor was isolated from a man aged 25-45 years in good health. Sample: naive CD4+ T cells from blood. V is TRBV7-9 and J is TRBJ2-7; D is unresolved. The CDR3 here is CASSGPWAYEQYV. Here the CDR3 DNA reads TGTGCCAGCAGCGGCCCTTGGGCCTACGAGCAGTACGTC.